This section outlines one TCR beta chain sequence together with its context. Its matching antigen is unknown. This sample is part of a study of T cells in localized non-small cell lung cancer. Study-wide results and limits: Adjacent lung exhibited a median of approximately 50 among the 100 most abundant tumor clones. Higher T cell density in the blood was associated with longer overall survival, whereas higher adjacent-lung clonality associated with shorter survival.

TCRdb's copy holds only in-frame clones and misses some; the assay was immunoSEQ multiplex PCR. The sample lists roughly 89,000 clones, roughly 88% occurring once. The input for sequencing was PBMCs, taken before any cancer treatment. The origin of this receptor is a woman aged 35-75 years with stage II squamous cell lung carcinoma.

CDR3 residues: CAWNLRGETQYF. In DNA form, the CDR3 reads TGTGCCTGGAACCTTCGGGGAGAGACCCAGTACTTC. This chain uses TRBV30 with TRBJ2-5, with D possibly TRBD2 on 5 matching bases. The V gene's germline CDR1 is GTSNPN and CDR2 SVGIG (reference sequence). Trimming stripped 4 bases from V and 4 bases from J, with 10 bases between. This CDR3 spans 12 amino acids.